This T cell receptor beta chain was captured by sequencing in a study of cytomegalovirus exposure and HLA in healthy donors (dated by TCRdb to the late 2010s). About the investigation overall: In an earlier analysis of about 560 of the donors, approximately 260 Gb of sequence data and 117 million unique TCR beta sequences from 180 million or so T cells were reported. An early release covering roughly 600 HLA-typed donors comprised approximately 300 gigabases of sequencing data and about 90 million unique TCR sequences. Of the roughly 400 genotyped donors, 65% to 90% were placed in the genetic ancestry cluster associated with self-reported Caucasian donors. The study aimed to test whether cataloging public T cell receptors could reveal signatures of past pathogen exposure. The study used immunosequencing to profile the T cell repertoires of under 700 subjects and linked those repertoires to cytomegalovirus serostatus. Along with the roughly 610-subject first cohort, a separate validation cohort of roughly 110 different subjects was used. To predict cytomegalovirus infection status, the study brought together high-throughput TCR immunosequencing, statistical association of individual TCRs with disease status, and machine learning. A later analysis re-examined previously published TCR beta repertoires from roughly 720 donors and added high-resolution HLA genotyping to investigate patterns of TCR occurrence. Rather than drawing on any new phenotypic data, the later analysis identified candidate immune exposures from TCR beta sequences and the way those sequences occurred across donors. In an earlier analysis of 500 to 650 of the donors, high-throughput TCR beta sequencing was used to judge whether each TCR beta V gene segment behaved as functional or pseudogenic. Donor age, sex, ethnicity and CMV serostatus were compiled alongside the repertoire data. A later genetic analysis used genome-wide SNP genotypes for about three fifths of the 666 donors, treating that subset as a discovery cohort. All discovery cohort repertoires had been generated on a single sequencing platform. HLA typing included class I and class II loci at four-digit resolution. The number of donors typed differed by locus, with roughly 620-630 for A, B, C, DRB1 and DQB1, around 500 for DQA1, 600 to 610 for DPA1, and some 440 for DPB1. Roughly five DR-DQ haplotypes were handled as single units for association and clustering, since linkage in the cohort was strong. Among about 400 genotyped donors of the cohort, an average of approximately 240,000 unique TCR beta nucleotide sequences was sequenced per donor, of which approximately 19% were non-productive. Overall results and qualifications from the work: A few of the identified cytomegalovirus-associated TCR beta chains were confirmed in vitro to be specific for cytomegalovirus antigens. The cohort was sequenced for TCR beta chains only, and without alpha or paired-chain data the features that could be detected were limited. Most TCR sequences were observed very rarely across donors, whereas some public TCRs were present in many individuals. At a false discovery rate of 0.05, a later analysis linked 15,000 to 20,000 TCR beta sequences to specific HLA alleles. A further reported finding was that TCR beta sequences accurately predicted the HLA-A and HLA-B alleles for most subjects in the first cohort. Correlated functional status among segregating V segments might be attributable to linkage disequilibrium, but an unknown experimental factor could not be ruled out. Presence/absence analyses assumed roughly uniform sequencing depth across donors, an assumption that may not hold. The study listed 150 to 200 TCR beta chains as associated with cytomegalovirus. HLA typing was unavailable for some donors at each locus, so association tests used only the typed subset. Strong co-occurrence of HLA alleles, especially DR and DQ, made assigning TCR associations to individual alleles difficult. In a later genetic analysis, a missense DCLRE1C variant was associated with V-gene and J-gene trimming of TCR beta chains, and the association was replicated in an independent cohort. According to the authors, the approach could potentially be generalized to other disease states and immunological phenotypes. In a later analysis, the rate of TCR association differed among HLA loci, with DRB1 alleles having the most associated TCRs and HLA-C alleles having the fewest. The classifier was reported to diagnose cytomegalovirus status with high specificity and sensitivity in both the original cohort and the validation cohort. A cluster of highly shared sequence variants was judged likely to be a technical artifact of the sequencing pipeline. For the cohort, immune exposure information was limited to CMV serostatus. A later genetic analysis reported fewer N-insertions in productive TCRs among donors in an Asian-associated ancestry cluster than the roughly 620-donor mean. In a later analysis, most CMV-associated TCR beta chains were found to appear HLA-restricted, with HLA associations seemingly driven largely by CMV exposure. A later analysis found that HLA-associated TCR beta chains were more clonally expanded and had lower generation probabilities than equally common non-associated chains. Because counts were too low, seventeen rarely observed V segments, including chromosome 9 orphons, were excluded from the earlier analysis of about 500 of the donors. In a later analysis, several top co-occurrence clusters were reported to appear linked to parvovirus B19, influenza, CMV and Epstein-Barr virus. In an earlier analysis of around 600 of the donors, most TCR beta V segments were observed in productive rearrangements about 90% or about 30% of the time, broadly matching IMGT annotations. Some IMGT-functional V segments, including TRBV6-2 and TRBV6-3, could not be distinguished by the 87-base-pair reads and were therefore excluded.

The method behind the library was the immunoSEQ multiplex PCR assay. For the multiplex PCR, a mixture combining 60 forward primers for TCR Vbeta segments and 13 reverse primers for TCR Jbeta segments was used. Amplification of the CDR3 region of rearranged TCR beta genes was performed with a multiplex PCR assay on genomic DNA. The Illumina HiSeq System was used to sequence the amplified TCR beta libraries as 87-base-pair reads. On the authors' methods: A later analysis tallied 75 million to 95 million unique TCR beta chains across the 610 or so repertoires, and approximately 9.9 million of those chains were shared by two or more donors. Raw reads were error-corrected and collapsed into unique sequences by a nearest-neighbor algorithm in which closely related sequences were merged to remove PCR and sequencing errors. To assign V, D and J gene segments, CDR3 sequences were aligned to IMGT reference sequences. For a sequence to be retained, a match of at least six nucleotides was required to both a V gene segment and a J gene segment. Rearrangements were called productive when the CDR3 lacked stop codons and stayed in frame with V and J; all others were non-productive. Following IMGT convention, CDR3 was defined as the stretch from the second conserved V-encoded cysteine up to the conserved J-encoded phenylalanine. The earlier analysis of about 590 of the donors excluded sequences that lacked an unambiguous match to a single V gene segment. An earlier analysis of 500 to 700 of the donors classified V segments as functional when productive rearrangements were above 56.7% and as segregating when the standard deviation between donors was above 5%. A statistical classification framework was built to diagnose cytomegalovirus status from the catalog of TCR beta chain sequences. V and J gene assignment, in a later analysis, came from comparing TCR nucleotide sequences with IMGT/GENE-DB human TR gene sequences. In a later analysis, CDR3 sequences and most-parsimonious VDJ recombination scenarios were assigned using the TCRdist pipeline. In a later analysis, each TCR beta chain was defined by its CDR3 amino acid sequence together with its V-gene family, and reads lacking a unique V-gene family were excluded. To address suspected cross-contamination and a sequencing artifact, a later analysis removed several hundred highly shared, low-generation-probability nucleotide sequences. In a later analysis, a clonal expansion index was calculated for each public chain from normalized within-repertoire ranks of inferred template counts. A later analysis computed generation probabilities with a VDJ recombination model fitted to out-of-frame rearrangements, and checked the results against IGoR. In a later analysis, hypergeometric tests were used to score TCR-TCR, TCR-HLA and TCR-CMV co-occurrence, with a repertoire-size bias correction applied to TCR pairs. A later analysis estimated false discovery rates by permuting HLA or CMV assignments 20 times. In a later analysis, co-occurring TCRs were grouped using DBSCAN, with TCRdist sequence similarity added in when clustering inside HLA-allele-positive subsets. Repertoires with fewer than 30,000 or more than 120,000 public chains were left out of co-occurrence clustering, as were a handful of repertoires with anomalous nucleotide sharing. TCRdb re-hosts the immuneACCESS table, in-frame sequences only. Its copies lack some clones; in the studies checked, an unresolved V gene accounts for under half of them, and the cause for the rest is not known. Clone size and V and J calls were adopted from that table, with D and trimming inferred from the DNA. This sample gives some 45,000 clones in total; 75% to 90% of them show up just once. The ten biggest clones cover around 8% of the sample.

The cysteine opens and the phenylalanine closes a CDR3 of 15 amino acids. The only DNA kept is the CDR3, 45 bases in frame from the first base. The germline V gene supplies CDR1 SGHRS and CDR2 YFSETQ. The V end loses 5 bases and the J end loses 1 base, and a stretch of 14 bases separates them. Note on this clone: Its cognate antigen has yet to be identified. Base quality data are lacking; no much larger clone is found one base away.

The cohort consisted of 666 healthy bone marrow donors. All cohort members were sampled while nominally healthy, although unrecorded immune exposures were likely present. The donor was CMV seropositive and belonged to the group of about 290 seropositive cohort members. A peripheral blood sample was provided by each donor, and peripheral blood mononuclear cells were used for TCR beta sequencing. Genomic DNA extraction from the blood cell samples was performed with the Qiagen DNeasy Blood Extraction Kit. Sequenced material: PBMCs. This TCR came from a woman aged 40 to 50 in good health and CMV-seropositive. The chain is assembled from TRBV5-1 and TRBJ2-3; TRBD2 might be the D gene, on 5 matching bases. Read as DNA, the sequence is TGCGCCAGCAGGTTAGAGGGTAAAGGCACAGATACGCAGTATTTT. Translated, it gives CASRLEGKGTDTQYF.